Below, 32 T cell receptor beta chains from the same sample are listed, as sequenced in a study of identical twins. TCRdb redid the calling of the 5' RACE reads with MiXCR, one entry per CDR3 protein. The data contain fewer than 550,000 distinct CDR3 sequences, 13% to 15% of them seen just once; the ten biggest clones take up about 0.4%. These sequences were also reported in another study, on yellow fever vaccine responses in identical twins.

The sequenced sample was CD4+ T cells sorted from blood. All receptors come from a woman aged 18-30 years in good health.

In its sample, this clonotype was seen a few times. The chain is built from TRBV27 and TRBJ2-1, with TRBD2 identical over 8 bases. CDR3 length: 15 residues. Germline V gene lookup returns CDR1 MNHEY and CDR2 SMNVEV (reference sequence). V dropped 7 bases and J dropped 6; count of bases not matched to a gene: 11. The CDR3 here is CASTLRVAGTNEQFF. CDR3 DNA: TGTGCCAGCACCCTCCGGGTAGCGGGGACCAATGAGCAGTTCTTC.

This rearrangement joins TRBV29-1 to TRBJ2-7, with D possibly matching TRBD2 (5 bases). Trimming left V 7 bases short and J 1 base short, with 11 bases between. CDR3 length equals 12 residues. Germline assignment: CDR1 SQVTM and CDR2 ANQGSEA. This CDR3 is CSANGLSYEQYF. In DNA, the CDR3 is TGCAGCGCAAACGGACTTTCCTACGAGCAGTACTTC.

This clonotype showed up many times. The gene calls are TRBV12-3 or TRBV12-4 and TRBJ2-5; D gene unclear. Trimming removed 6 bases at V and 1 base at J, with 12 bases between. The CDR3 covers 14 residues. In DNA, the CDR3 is TGTGCCAGCAGCCCCCAGTCCTTCCAAGAGACCCAGTACTTC. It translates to CASSPQSFQETQYF.

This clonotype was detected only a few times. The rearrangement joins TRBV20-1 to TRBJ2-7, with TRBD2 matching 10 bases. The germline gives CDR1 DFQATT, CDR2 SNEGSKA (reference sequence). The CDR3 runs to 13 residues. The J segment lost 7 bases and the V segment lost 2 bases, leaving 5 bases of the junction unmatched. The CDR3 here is CSARKAGGPEQYV. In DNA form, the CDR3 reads TGCAGTGCTAGAAAAGCGGGGGGGCCTGAGCAGTACGTC.

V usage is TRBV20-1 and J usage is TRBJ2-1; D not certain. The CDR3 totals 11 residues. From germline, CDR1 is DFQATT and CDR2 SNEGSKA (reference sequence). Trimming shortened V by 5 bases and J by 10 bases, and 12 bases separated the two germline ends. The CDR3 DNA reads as TGCAGTGCTTTGGGGTGGGGAGAGCAGTTCTTC. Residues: CSALGWGEQFF.

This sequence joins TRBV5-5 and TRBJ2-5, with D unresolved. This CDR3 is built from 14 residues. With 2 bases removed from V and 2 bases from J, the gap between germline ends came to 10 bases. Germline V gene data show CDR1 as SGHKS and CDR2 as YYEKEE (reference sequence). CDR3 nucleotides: TGTGCCAGCAGCTTAGCCCGGTTACAAGAGACCCAGTACTTC. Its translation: CASSLARLQETQYF. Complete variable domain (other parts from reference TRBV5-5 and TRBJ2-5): DAGVTQSPTHLIKTRGQQVTLRCSPISGHKSVSWYQQVLGQGPQFIFQYYEKEERGRGNFPDRFSARQFPNYSSELNVNALLLGDSALYLCASSLARLQETQYFGPGTRLLVL.

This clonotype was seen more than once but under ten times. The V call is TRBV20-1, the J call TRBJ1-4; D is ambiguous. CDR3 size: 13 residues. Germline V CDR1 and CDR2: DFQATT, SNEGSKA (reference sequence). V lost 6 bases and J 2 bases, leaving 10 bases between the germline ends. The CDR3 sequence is CSAREGTNEKLFF. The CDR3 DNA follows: TGCAGTGCCCGAGAAGGCACTAATGAAAAACTGTTTTTT.

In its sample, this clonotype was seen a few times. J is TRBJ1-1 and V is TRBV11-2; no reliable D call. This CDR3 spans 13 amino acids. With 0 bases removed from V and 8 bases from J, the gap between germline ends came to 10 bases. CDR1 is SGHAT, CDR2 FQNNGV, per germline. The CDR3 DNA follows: TGTGCCAGCAGCTTAGAGGTGATAGGGGAAGCTTTCTTT. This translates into CASSLEVIGEAFF.

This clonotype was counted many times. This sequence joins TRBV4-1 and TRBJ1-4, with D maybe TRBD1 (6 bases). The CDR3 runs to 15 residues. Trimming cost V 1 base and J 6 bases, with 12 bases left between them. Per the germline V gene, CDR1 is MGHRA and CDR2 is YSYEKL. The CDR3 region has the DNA TGCGCCAGCAGCCAAGTTGCACAGGGCGATGAAAAACTGTTTTTT. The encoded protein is CASSQVAQGDEKLFF.

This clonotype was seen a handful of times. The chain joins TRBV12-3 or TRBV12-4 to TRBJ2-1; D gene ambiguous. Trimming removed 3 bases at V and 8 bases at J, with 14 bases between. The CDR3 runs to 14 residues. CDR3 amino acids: CASSLSLLVDEQFF. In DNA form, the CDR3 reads TGTGCCAGCAGTTTGTCGCTCCTTGTGGATGAGCAGTTCTTC.

The CDR3 sequence: CSARRSSGGSDTQYF. As DNA, the CDR3 is TGCAGTGCTAGGAGATCTAGCGGGGGTAGTGATACGCAGTATTTT. V and J are TRBV20-1 and TRBJ2-3, with 10 positions matching TRBD2. This CDR3 contains 15 residues. Germline CDR1 is DFQATT and CDR2 is SNEGSKA (reference sequence). J was trimmed by 6 bases and V by 3 bases; bases with no gene match: 9.

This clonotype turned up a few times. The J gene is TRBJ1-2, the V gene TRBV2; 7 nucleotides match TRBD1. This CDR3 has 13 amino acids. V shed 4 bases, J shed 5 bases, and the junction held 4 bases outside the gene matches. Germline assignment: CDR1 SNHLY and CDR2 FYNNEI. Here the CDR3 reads CASSAAGQYGYTF. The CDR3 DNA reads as TGTGCCAGCAGTGCTGCGGGACAGTATGGCTACACCTTC.

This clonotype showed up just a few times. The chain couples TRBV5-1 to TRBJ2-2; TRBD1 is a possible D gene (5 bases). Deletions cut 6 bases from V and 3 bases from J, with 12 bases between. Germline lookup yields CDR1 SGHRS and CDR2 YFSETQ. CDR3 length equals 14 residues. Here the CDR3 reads CASKGQGDTGELFF. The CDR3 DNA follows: TGCGCCAGCAAGGGGCAGGGCGACACCGGGGAGCTGTTTTTT.

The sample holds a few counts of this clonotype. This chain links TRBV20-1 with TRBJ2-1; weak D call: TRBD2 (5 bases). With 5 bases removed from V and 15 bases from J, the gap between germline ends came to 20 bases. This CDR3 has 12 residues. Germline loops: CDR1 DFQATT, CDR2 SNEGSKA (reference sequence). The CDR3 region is CSACQAETTLFF. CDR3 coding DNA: TGCAGTGCTTGCCAAGCGGAAACAACACTGTTCTTC.

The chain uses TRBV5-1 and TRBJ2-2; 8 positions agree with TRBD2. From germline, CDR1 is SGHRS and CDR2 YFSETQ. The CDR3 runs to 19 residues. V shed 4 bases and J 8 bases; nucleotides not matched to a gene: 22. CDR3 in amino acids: CASSPRFRGGSDVGGELFF. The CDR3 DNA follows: TGCGCCAGCAGCCCCCGCTTCCGCGGGGGGTCGGATGTTGGTGGGGAGCTGTTTTTT.

CDR3 residues: CASRLRRGSQETQYF. The CDR3 coding sequence is TGTGCCAGCAGGCTACGCAGGGGCTCTCAAGAGACCCAGTACTTC. The chain employs TRBV6-1 and TRBJ2-5; maybe TRBD1 (6 bases). This CDR3 has 15 residues. Germline-derived CDR1 and CDR2 are MNHNS and SASEGT. Trimming stripped 6 bases from V and 2 bases from J, with 16 bases between.

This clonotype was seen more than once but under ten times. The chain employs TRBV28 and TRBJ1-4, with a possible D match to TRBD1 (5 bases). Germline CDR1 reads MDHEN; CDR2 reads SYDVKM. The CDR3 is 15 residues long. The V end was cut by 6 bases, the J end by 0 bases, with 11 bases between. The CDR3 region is CASRDSVATNEKLFF. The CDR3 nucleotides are TGTGCCAGCAGAGACAGCGTTGCAACTAATGAAAAACTGTTTTTT. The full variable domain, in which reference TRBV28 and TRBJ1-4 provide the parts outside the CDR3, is DVKVTQSSRYLVKRTGEKVFLECVQDMDHENMFWYRQDPGLGLRLIYFSYDVKMKEKGDIPEGYSVSREKKERFSLILESASTNQTSMYLCASRDSVATNEKLFFGSGTQLSVL.

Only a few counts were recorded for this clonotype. DNA for the CDR3: TGTGCCAGCAGTTTAAGATCAACTAGCGGGGGGATATTTGAGCAGTTCTTC. It is translated as CASSLRSTSGGIFEQFF. J is TRBJ2-1 and V is TRBV27; 12 bases agree with TRBD2. The V and J ends lost 2 bases and 9 bases, in that order; junction bases with no gene match: 11. Germline V gene sequence: CDR1 MNHEY, CDR2 SMNVEV (reference sequence). This CDR3 contains 17 residues.

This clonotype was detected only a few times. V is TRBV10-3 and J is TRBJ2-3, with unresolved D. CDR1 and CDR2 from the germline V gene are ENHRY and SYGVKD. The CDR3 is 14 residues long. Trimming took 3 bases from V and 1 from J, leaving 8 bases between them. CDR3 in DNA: TGTGCCATCAGTGACAAGCCTGGCACAGATACGCAGTATTTT. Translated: CAISDKPGTDTQYF.

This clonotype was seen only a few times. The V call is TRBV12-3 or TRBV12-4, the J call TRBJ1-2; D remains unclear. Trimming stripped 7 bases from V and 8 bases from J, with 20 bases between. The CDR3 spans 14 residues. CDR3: CASNPSAKGWGYTF. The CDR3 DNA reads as TGTGCCAGCAACCCCAGCGCCAAGGGCTGGGGCTACACCTTC.

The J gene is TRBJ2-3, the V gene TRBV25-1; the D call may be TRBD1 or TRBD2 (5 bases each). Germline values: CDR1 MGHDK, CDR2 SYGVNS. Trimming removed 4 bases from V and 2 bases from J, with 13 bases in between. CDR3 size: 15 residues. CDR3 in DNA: TGTGCCAGCAGTGGGGGTGGGGGTTACACAGATACGCAGTATTTT. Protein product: CASSGGGGYTDTQYF.

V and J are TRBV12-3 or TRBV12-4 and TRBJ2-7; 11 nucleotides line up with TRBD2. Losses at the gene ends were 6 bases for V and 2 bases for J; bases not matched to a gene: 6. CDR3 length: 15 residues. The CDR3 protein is CASREGTSGAYEQYF. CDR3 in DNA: TGTGCCAGCAGAGAAGGGACTAGCGGAGCCTACGAGCAGTACTTC.

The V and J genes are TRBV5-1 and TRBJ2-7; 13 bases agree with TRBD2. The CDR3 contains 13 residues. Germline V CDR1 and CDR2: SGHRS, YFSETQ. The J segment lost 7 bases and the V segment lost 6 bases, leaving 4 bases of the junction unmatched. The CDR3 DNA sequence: TGCGCCAGCACTGGACTAGCGGGAGTTGAGCAGTACTTC. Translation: CASTGLAGVEQYF.

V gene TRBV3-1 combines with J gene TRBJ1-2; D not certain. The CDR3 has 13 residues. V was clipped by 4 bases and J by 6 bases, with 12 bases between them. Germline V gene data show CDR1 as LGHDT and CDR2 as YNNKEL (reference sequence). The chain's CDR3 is CASSPRFVDGYTF. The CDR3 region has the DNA TGTGCCAGCAGCCCACGGTTTGTGGATGGCTACACCTTC.

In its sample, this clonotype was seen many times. The CDR3 sequence: CASSLPQGRNEKLFF. The DNA for the CDR3 is TGCGCCAGCAGCTTGCCACAGGGGCGGAATGAAAAACTGTTTTTT. The rearrangement links TRBV5-1 to TRBJ1-4, with 7 bases identical to TRBD1. Unmatched junction bases numbered 5, after V lost 1 base and J lost 5 bases. Germline V gives CDR1 SGHRS, CDR2 YFSETQ. The CDR3 spans 15 residues.

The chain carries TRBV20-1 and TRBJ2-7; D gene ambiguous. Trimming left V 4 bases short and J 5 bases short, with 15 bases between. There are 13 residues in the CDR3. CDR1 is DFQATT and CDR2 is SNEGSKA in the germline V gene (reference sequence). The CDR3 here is CSAKFWGRHEQYF. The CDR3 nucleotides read TGCAGTGCTAAGTTCTGGGGTCGGCACGAGCAGTACTTC.

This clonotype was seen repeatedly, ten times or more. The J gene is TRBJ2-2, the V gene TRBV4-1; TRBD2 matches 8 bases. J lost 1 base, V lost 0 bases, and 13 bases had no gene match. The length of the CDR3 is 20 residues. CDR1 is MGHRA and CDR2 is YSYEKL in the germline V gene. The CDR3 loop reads CASSQEPPRGGNWNTGELFF. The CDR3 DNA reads TGCGCCAGCAGCCAAGAGCCTCCGCGCGGGGGGAATTGGAACACCGGGGAGCTGTTTTTT.

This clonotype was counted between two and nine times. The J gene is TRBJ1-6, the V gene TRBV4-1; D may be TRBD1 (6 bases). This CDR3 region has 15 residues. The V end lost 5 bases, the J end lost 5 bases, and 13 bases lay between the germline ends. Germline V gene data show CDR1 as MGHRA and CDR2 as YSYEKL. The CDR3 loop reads CASSYLTGNNSPLHF. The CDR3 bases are TGCGCCAGCAGCTATCTGACAGGAAATAATTCACCCCTCCACTTT.

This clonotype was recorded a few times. The CDR3 bases are TGTGCCAGCAGCTTAAAGGGCGGAGACTACAATGAGCAGTTCTTC. This codes for CASSLKGGDYNEQFF. This chain connects TRBV7-3 to TRBJ2-1; D unresolved. V lost 1 base and J 3 bases, leaving 10 bases between the germline ends. The germline CDR1 and CDR2 sequences are SGHTA and FQGTGA. There are 15 residues in the CDR3.

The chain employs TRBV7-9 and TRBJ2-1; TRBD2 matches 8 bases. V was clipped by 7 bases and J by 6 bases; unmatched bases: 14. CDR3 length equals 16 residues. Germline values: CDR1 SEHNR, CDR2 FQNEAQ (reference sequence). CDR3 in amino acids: CASNPAGDRTVNEQFF. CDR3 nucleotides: TGTGCCAGCAACCCAGCGGGGGACCGGACAGTCAATGAGCAGTTCTTC.

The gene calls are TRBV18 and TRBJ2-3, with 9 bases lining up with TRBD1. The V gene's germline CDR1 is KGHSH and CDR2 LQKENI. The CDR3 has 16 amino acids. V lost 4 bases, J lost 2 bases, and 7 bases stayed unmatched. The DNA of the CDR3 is TGTGCCAGCTCACGCACGACAGGGGGACTCACAGATACGCAGTATTTT. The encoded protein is CASSRTTGGLTDTQYF.

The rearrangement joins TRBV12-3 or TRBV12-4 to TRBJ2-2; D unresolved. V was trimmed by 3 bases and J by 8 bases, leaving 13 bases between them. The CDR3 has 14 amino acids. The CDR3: CASSLRHGSGELFF. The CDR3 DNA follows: TGTGCCAGCAGTTTGAGACACGGGTCGGGGGAGCTGTTTTTT.